The next 5 T cell receptor beta chains were all read from a single sample in a study of tumor-infiltrating lymphocytes in primary liver carcinoma. From 450 to 600 ng total RNA, TCR beta cDNA was generated with a primer in the constant region. Amplification in three nested multiplex PCR rounds with slightly modified ARM-PCR gave rise to TCR beta libraries. Both of the initial two PCR rounds ran for nine to eleven cycles and employed TRBV1-TRBV30 forward primers alongside a C-beta reverse primer. TCRdb passed the multiplex PCR reads through MiXCR, listing each CDR3 protein once. The table records 90,000 to 150,000 distinct CDR3 sequences, approximately 68% of them present only once. RNA and DNA were co-extracted from approximately 20-30 mg of unsorted bulk tissue. The sample taken for sequencing was tumor-adjacent normal liver tissue. These receptors were collected from a woman in her fifties or sixties with primary liver carcinoma and hepatitis B virus infection.

With respect to this clonotype: Given a much more abundant clone one base away, this may be a read error. The chain links TRBV7-9 to TRBJ2-7, with D maybe TRBD1 (6 bases). The germline gives CDR1 SEHNR, CDR2 FQNEAQ (reference sequence). The CDR3 is 14 amino acids. This CDR3 is CASSLAGQSYEQCF. The CDR3 DNA follows: TGTGCCAGCAGCTTAGCCGGACAGAGCTACGAGCAGTGCTTC.

This clonotype was counted between two and nine times. This sequence joins TRBV28 and TRBJ2-7; D may be TRBD1 or TRBD2 (5 bases each). The CDR3 is 15 residues long. The V gene lost 5 bases and the J gene lost 3 bases, with 17 bases spanning the gap. CDR1 is MDHEN, CDR2 SYDVKM, per germline. In DNA form, the CDR3 reads TGTGCCAGCAGTACTACCGCCGGGACGGTCTACGAGCAGTACTTC. Protein sequence: CASSTTAGTVYEQYF.

This sequence joins TRBV28 and TRBJ1-1, with D possibly TRBD1 on 5 matching bases. Trimming took off 3 bases at V and 8 bases at J, with 19 bases between the two ends. Germline-derived CDR1 and CDR2 are MDHEN and SYDVKM. The CDR3 length is 15 residues. CDR3 nucleotides: TGTGCCAGCAGTTTGGGTGGGGCAAACACCCAGGAAGCTTTCTTT. Its protein product is CASSLGGANTQEAFF.

In this sample, this clonotype turned up many times. This chain links TRBV18 with TRBJ2-2; possible D gene TRBD2, 6 bases. V lost 1 base and J 1 base, leaving 13 bases between the germline ends. The CDR3 consists of 17 residues. Germline loops: CDR1 KGHSH, CDR2 LQKENI. The CDR3 sequence: CASSPRVGDLNTGELFF. The CDR3 bases are TGTGCCAGCTCACCACGGGTAGGGGACTTGAACACCGGGGAGCTGTTTTTT.

The chain has TRBV5-4 and TRBJ2-3; D is perhaps TRBD1 (6 bases). Germline V lookup: CDR1 SGHNT, CDR2 YYREEE (reference sequence). The V and J ends lost 0 bases and 4 bases respectively, with 15 bases between them. The CDR3 runs to 16 residues. The CDR3 region is CASSLAEQGNADTQYF. As DNA, the CDR3 is TGTGCCAGCAGCTTGGCGGAACAGGGAAACGCAGATACGCAGTATTTT.